These T cell receptor beta chains were read from a single sample in a study of type 1 and type 2 diabetes patients. TCRdb re-analysed the multiplex PCR reads in MiXCR, keeping a single row per CDR3 protein. Seen here are 250,000 or so distinct CDR3 sequences, around 50% observed once, and the top ten hold 12% to 15%. Sequencing used peripheral blood mononuclear cells (PBMCs). These receptors all stem from a man between 18 and 35 years old with type 2 diabetes. Each CDR3 is given with its conserved first and last residue. The D gene is left open where the match is weak. Clone size is shown for a subset of rows, as once, few, many or a class of expanded clone.

>NA|13|TRBJ2-5|TRBV10-2|TRBD2
CASRLAGRETQYF
TGCGCCAGCAGGTTAGCGGGGCGAGAGACCCAGTACTTC
>few|14|TRBJ2-7|TRBV7-3|NA
CASSLVRLGAEQYF
TGTGCCAGCAGCTTAGTGCGCCTCGGGGCCGAGCAGTACTTC
>NA|14|TRBJ2-7|TRBV6-6|NA
CAISASRGDYEQYF
TGTGCCATCAGTGCGTCGAGAGGCGACTACGAGCAGTACTTC
>NA|13|TRBJ2-5|TRBV4-1|NA
CASSQVGKETQYF
TGCGCCAGCAGCCAAGTTGGAAAAGAGACCCAGTACTTC
>NA|14|TRBJ2-7|TRBV20-1|TRBD1
CSAYSGQDTYEQYF
TGCAGTGCTTACTCGGGACAGGACACCTACGAGCAGTACTTC
>NA|15|TRBJ2-7|TRBV9|TRBD2
CASSEGLEPTYEQYF
TGTGCCAGCAGCGAAGGACTAGAGCCTACGTATGAGCAGTACTTC
>NA|14|TRBJ2-7|TRBV20-1|TRBD2
CSARDQGLAREQYF
TGCAGTGCTAGAGATCAGGGACTAGCGCGCGAGCAGTACTTC
>NA|13|TRBJ1-3|TRBV12-3/TRBV12-4|NA
CASMLSSGNTIYF
TGTGCCAGCATGCTGAGCTCTGGAAACACCATATATTTT
>NA|14|TRBJ2-7|TRBV7-8|TRBD2
CASSPASGSYEQYF
TGTGCCAGCAGCCCGGCTAGCGGGAGCTACGAGCAGTACTTC
>NA|12|TRBJ1-2|TRBV30|TRBD1
CAWGVGGGGYTF
TGTGCCTGGGGTGTAGGGGGCGGCGGCTACACCTTC
>few|14|TRBJ2-5|TRBV27|TRBD1
CASSELTGEETQYF
TGTGCCAGCAGCGAACTGACAGGGGAAGAGACCCAGTACTTC
>many|14|TRBJ2-7|TRBV2|NA
CASRRGEKGYEQYF
TGTGCCAGCAGACGTGGGGAAAAAGGCTACGAGCAGTACTTC
>NA|14|TRBJ1-2|TRBV5-1|NA
CASSPTVGNYGYTF
TGCGCCAGCAGTCCAACTGTGGGGAACTATGGCTACACCTTC
>few|11|TRBJ2-7|TRBV29-1|NA
CSGLAHDEQYF
TGCAGCGGCCTAGCGCACGACGAGCAGTACTTC
>NA|14|TRBJ2-7|TRBV20-1|NA
CSASSGALSYEQYF
TGCAGTGCTAGTTCGGGGGCTTTATCCTACGAGCAGTACTTC
>few|13|TRBJ2-2|TRBV27|NA
CASSFIPLGELFF
TGTGCCAGCAGTTTCATTCCACTCGGGGAGCTGTTTTTT
>many|15|TRBJ2-7|TRBV2|TRBD1
CASSGARTGVDEQYF
TGTGCCAGCAGTGGGGCACGGACAGGGGTCGACGAGCAGTACTTC
>many|15|TRBJ1-6|TRBV7-2|NA
CASSLAQGGNSPLHF
TGTGCCAGCAGCTTAGCGCAGGGAGGCAATTCACCCCTCCACTTT
>NA|18|TRBJ2-4|TRBV7-2|TRBD2
CASSQDGTSGGAKNIQYF
TGTGCCAGCAGCCAAGATGGGACTAGCGGGGGCGCCAAAAACATTCAGTACTTC
>NA|11|TRBJ1-2|TRBV20-1|NA
CSGGANYGYTF
TGCAGTGGGGGGGCTAACTATGGCTACACCTTC
>NA|14|TRBJ1-5|TRBV4-3|NA
CASSQVQTGQPQHF
TGCGCCAGCAGCCAAGTGCAGACGGGCCAGCCCCAGCATTTT
>NA|13|TRBJ1-1|TRBV6-5|NA
CARSRGRKTEAFF
TGTGCCAGGAGTCGGGGCAGGAAGACTGAAGCTTTCTTT
>NA|16|TRBJ1-6|TRBV20-1|NA
CSARGNLQAGNSPLHF
TGCAGTGCTAGAGGGAACCTACAGGCGGGTAATTCACCCCTCCACTTT
>NA|16|TRBJ2-3|TRBV12-3/TRBV12-4|NA
CASTEGGRSSTDTQYF
TGTGCCAGCACCGAAGGTGGGAGGTCTAGCACAGATACGCAGTATTTT
>NA|13|TRBJ2-7|TRBV5-1|NA
CASSTGQPYEQYF
TGCGCCAGCAGCACCGGACAGCCCTACGAGCAGTACTTC
>NA|13|TRBJ1-2|TRBV20-1|NA
CSARSTDNYGYTF
TGCAGTGCTAGGTCGACGGATAACTATGGCTACACCTTC
>NA|13|TRBJ2-7|TRBV24-1|NA
CATSDPDGEEQYF
TGTGCCACCAGTGACCCTGACGGAGAAGAGCAGTACTTC
>once|13|TRBJ2-7|TRBV28|NA
CASSSPSPYEQYF
TGTGCCAGCAGTTCGCCAAGCCCGTACGAGCAGTACTTC
>NA|15|TRBJ2-7|TRBV27|TRBD1
CASSMRGTGVWEQYF
TGTGCCAGCTCTATGAGGGGGACAGGGGTATGGGAGCAGTACTTC
>few|15|TRBJ1-1|TRBV7-8|NA
CASSPGGGGLTEAFF
TGTGCCAGCAGCCCCGGGGGAGGGGGTTTGACTGAAGCTTTCTTT
>NA|14|TRBJ2-1|TRBV19|NA
CASSIYGTYNEQFF
TGTGCCAGTAGTATCTACGGGACGTACAATGAGCAGTTCTTC
>few|15|TRBJ2-3|TRBV7-8|TRBD1
CASSSATGVTDTQYF
TGTGCCAGCAGCTCCGCAACAGGGGTTACAGATACGCAGTATTTT
>NA|14|TRBJ2-7|TRBV2|NA
CASTNRAVSYEQYF
TGTGCCAGCACCAACAGGGCCGTCTCCTACGAGCAGTACTTC
>NA|14|TRBJ2-3|TRBV6-6|NA
CASKTAPYTDTQYF
TGTGCCAGCAAAACAGCGCCTTACACAGATACGCAGTATTTT
>NA|12|TRBJ2-5|TRBV30|NA
CAWSVLEETQYF
TGTGCCTGGAGTGTTCTGGAAGAGACCCAGTACTTC
>few|16|TRBJ2-3|TRBV2|TRBD2
CASSEYRGRFSDTQYF
TGTGCCAGCAGTGAATATCGCGGGAGGTTTTCAGATACGCAGTATTTT
>NA|13|TRBJ2-7|TRBV14|NA
CASSHDRSYEQYF
TGTGCCAGCAGCCACGACAGGTCCTACGAGCAGTACTTC
>NA|15|TRBJ1-1|TRBV4-2|NA
CASSTWTFENTEAFF
TGTGCCAGTAGTACTTGGACCTTTGAGAACACTGAAGCTTTCTTT
>few|15|TRBJ2-1|TRBV20-1|TRBD2
CSARAPSGSYNEQFF
TGCAGTGCTAGGGCCCCTAGCGGATCCTACAATGAGCAGTTCTTC
>NA|14|TRBJ2-1|TRBV7-8|TRBD2
CASSSGTSLVEQFF
TGTGCCAGCAGCTCCGGGACTAGTTTGGTTGAGCAGTTCTTC